The 15 T cell receptor beta chains given below trace back to one sample, sequenced in a study of CXCR3-negative and CXCR3-positive naive CD8 T cells (dated by TCRdb to the late 2010s). Findings and caveats that apply to the study as a whole: TRB CDR3s from CXCR3-positive naive cells showed higher hydrophobicity (lower Kidera factor 4), lower energy, and higher strength and volume indices than CXCR3-negative naive cells.

Their target antigens are unknown. The run used a NextSeq 550. The Human TCR Profiling Kit (MiLaboratory) was used to prepare UMI-labeled 5' RACE TRB cDNA libraries. Each entry corresponds to one CDR3 protein sequence from reads that TCRdb reprocessed, and DNA is not given. The record for this sample contains tens of thousands of distinct CDR3 sequences. Approximately 0.67% of the sample is held by the ten biggest clonotypes. The sample comprised naive CXCR3+ CD8+ T cells from blood. The cell subset or site label on this specimen signifies: CD45RO-CCR7+CD27+CD95- naive CD8+ T cells expressing CXCR3 (TNR3+). The receptors were sampled from a human donor in good health. Some clones in this sample may be carry-over from other donors' samples.

V is TRBV4-1 and J is TRBJ1-1; without DNA, the TCRdb call of TRBD1 cannot be checked. The CDR3 loop spans 14 amino acids. Germline CDR1 is MGHRA and CDR2 is YSYEKL. This chain's CDR3 is CASSPDPVNTEAFF.

This chain's CDR3 is CASSYPGQGNEQYF. V gene TRBV6-2 or TRBV6-3 combines with J gene TRBJ2-7; without DNA, the TCRdb call of TRBD1 cannot be checked. The CDR3 is made up of 14 amino acids. Germline V CDR1 and CDR2: MNHEY, SVGEGT.

V and J are TRBV28 and TRBJ2-1. The CDR3 contains 12 residues. Germline V CDR1 and CDR2: MDHEN, SYDVKM. The CDR3 sequence: CASRAPDNEQFF. Based on the CDR3 plus reference TRBV28 and TRBJ2-1, the full variable domain is DVKVTQSSRYLVKRTGEKVFLECVQDMDHENMFWYRQDPGLGLRLIYFSYDVKMKEKGDIPEGYSVSREKKERFSLILESASTNQTSMYLCASRAPDNEQFFGPGTRLTVL.

The chain combines TRBV20-1 with TRBJ2-7; the D gene TCRdb calls, TRBD1, cannot be checked with no DNA. The CDR3 runs 13 residues. Looked up from germline, CDR1 is DFQATT and CDR2 is SNEGSKA (reference sequence). CDR3 protein: CSARGGASYEQYF.

The V gene is TRBV5-1, the J gene TRBJ1-5; TCRdb returns TRBD1, unconfirmable since there is no DNA. The CDR3 extends over 15 amino acids. Germline V gene lookup returns CDR1 SGHRS and CDR2 YFSETQ. The CDR3 sequence is CASSLGDGSNQPQHF. The variable domain in full, with the rest retrieved from reference TRBV5-1 and TRBJ1-5, is KAGVTQTPRYLIKTRGQQVTLSCSPISGHRSVSWYQQTPGQGLQFLFEYFSETQRNKGNFPGRFSGRQFSNSRSEMNVSTLELGDSALYLCASSLGDGSNQPQHFGDGTRLSIL.

The rearrangement links TRBV29-1 to TRBJ1-2; the TCRdb call, TRBD1, lacks DNA for checking. In germline, CDR1 is SQVTM, CDR2 ANQGSEA. This CDR3 contains 16 residues. CDR3 protein: CSVPGTGTGASGGYTF.

The chain uses TRBV11-3 and TRBJ2-4. The CDR3 has 13 residues. CDR1 is SGHNT and CDR2 is YENEEA in the germline V gene. The CDR3 sequence: CASSLGVGNIQYF.

The chain employs TRBV27 and TRBJ1-4; TCRdb's D call of TRBD1 is untestable without DNA. Germline V CDR1 and CDR2: MNHEY, SMNVEV (reference sequence). This CDR3 has 15 amino acids. The CDR3 spells CASSLYQGTNEKLFF.

V and J are TRBV25-1 and TRBJ2-5. Germline CDR1 is MGHDK and CDR2 is SYGVNS. CDR3 length: 12 amino acids. The CDR3 is CASSRFGETQYF.

The CDR3 region is CASQPGRGTDTQYF. The V call is TRBV5-6, the J call TRBJ2-3; TCRdb's D call of TRBD1 is untestable without DNA. Germline values: CDR1 SGHDT, CDR2 YYEEEE. This CDR3 has 14 residues.

This rearrangement joins TRBV28 to TRBJ1-1. Germline assignment: CDR1 MDHEN and CDR2 SYDVKM. The CDR3 totals 12 residues. The CDR3 sequence: CATEDLDTEAFF.

This chain links TRBV29-1 with TRBJ2-1; the TRBD2 assignment by TCRdb is unverifiable without DNA. This CDR3 region has 13 residues. The germline V gene has CDR1 SQVTM and CDR2 ANQGSEA. CDR3 residues: CSVISGNYNEQFF.

The rearrangement uses TRBV6-5 and TRBJ2-2; TCRdb gives TRBD1 as the D gene, but with no DNA this cannot be confirmed. Looked up from germline, CDR1 is MNHEY and CDR2 is SVGAGI. The CDR3 runs to 14 residues. This CDR3 reads CASSYSPLGGELFF.

This chain uses TRBV7-6 with TRBJ2-2; the TCRdb call, TRBD2, lacks DNA for checking. The CDR3 consists of 15 residues. Germline V lookup: CDR1 SGHVS, CDR2 FNYEAQ. CDR3: CASSLESGGTGELFF.

V gene TRBV7-2 combines with J gene TRBJ2-5; TCRdb outputs TRBD2, but without DNA this stays unchecked. The V gene's germline CDR1 is SGHTA and CDR2 FQGNSA. The CDR3 is 15 residues long. The CDR3 loop is CASSYGTSRSETQYF.